This is a list of T cell receptor beta chains from one sample in a study of T cell responses to AZD1222 COVID-19 vaccine. Repertoires were generated with immunoSEQ multiplex PCR, while TCRdb's copy carries only in-frame clones and drops some. The data contain fewer than 150,000 clones, 80% to 95% of them seen just once; the ten biggest clones take up 14%. This specimen was peripheral blood, taken on day 0 of AZD1222 vaccination. The source of these receptors is an adult in good health. The CDR3 runs from the conserved cysteine through the conserved F or W. A D gene is named only where the DNA matches it firmly. Rows may omit the clone size; those that give it use once, few, many or a size class.

D: -
J: TRBJ1-1
V: TRBV19
size: few
DNA: TGTGCCAGTAGTCTGGGGTTCACAGTTGAAGCTTTCTTT
CDR3: CASSLGFTVEAFF

D: TRBD1
J: TRBJ1-2
V: TRBV5-6
size: -
DNA: TGTGCCAGCAGCTCGGGAGGCGGGACAGGGGGCGCGTACGGCTACACCTTC
CDR3: CASSSGGGTGGAYGYTF

D: -
J: TRBJ2-7
V: TRBV30
size: -
DNA: TGTGCCTGGAGTGTACCGGGGGCCAACTCCTACGAGCAGTACTTC
CDR3: CAWSVPGANSYEQYF

D: TRBD1
J: TRBJ1-6
V: TRBV3-1/TRBV3-2
size: -
DNA: TGTGCCAGCAGCCAAGACAGGGGGGTAAATTCACCCCTCCACTTT
CDR3: CASSQDRGVNSPLHF

D: TRBD1
J: TRBJ1-5
V: TRBV6-2/TRBV6-3
size: -
DNA: TGTGCCAGCAGTCGGGACAGTAGCAATCAGCCCCAGCATTTT
CDR3: CASSRDSSNQPQHF

D: TRBD1
J: TRBJ2-5
V: TRBV5-1
size: -
DNA: TGCGCCAGCAGCAATGGGGCAGGGGGCTTCCAAGAGACCCAGTACTTC
CDR3: CASSNGAGGFQETQYF

D: -
J: TRBJ1-5
V: TRBV7-2
size: -
DNA: TGTGCCAGCAGCGCCCGGGGGGGTTTCAGCAATCAGCCCCAGCATTTT
CDR3: CASSARGGFSNQPQHF

D: TRBD2
J: TRBJ2-2
V: TRBV4-1
size: -
DNA: TGCGCCAGCAGCCAAGATCCACCAGAGCGGGGGATCGGGGAGCTGTTTTTT
CDR3: CASSQDPPERGIGELFF

D: TRBD2
J: TRBJ2-5
V: TRBV5-1
size: few
DNA: TGCGCCAGCAGCTTGACTAGCGGGGCGGAGACCCAGTACTTC
CDR3: CASSLTSGAETQYF

D: TRBD1
J: TRBJ1-6
V: TRBV27
size: -
DNA: TGTGCCACTTCAGACAGGGCGTATAATTCACCCCTCCACTTT
CDR3: CATSDRAYNSPLHF

D: -
J: TRBJ1-1
V: TRBV11-3
size: -
DNA: TGTGCCAGCAGCTTAGTCTTAGGCACTGAAGCTTTCTTT
CDR3: CASSLVLGTEAFF

D: -
J: TRBJ1-2
V: TRBV6-5
size: -
DNA: TGTGCCAGCGCATCCCCGGCGGCGGCCCCGTATGGCTACACCTTC
CDR3: CASASPAAAPYGYTF

D: -
J: TRBJ1-1
V: TRBV7-9
size: -
DNA: TGTGCCAGCAGCCTTAACACTGAAGCTTTCTTT
CDR3: CASSLNTEAFF

D: -
J: TRBJ1-3
V: TRBV5-6
size: -
DNA: TGTGCCAGCAGCTTGGCCGCTAACACCATATATTTT
CDR3: CASSLAANTIYF

D: -
J: TRBJ2-3
V: TRBV5-1
size: -
DNA: TGCGCCAGCAGCCCCCTGGGGGCGGGGGCCCTCACAGATACGCAGTATTTT
CDR3: CASSPLGAGALTDTQYF

D: TRBD1
J: TRBJ1-5
V: TRBV19
size: -
DNA: TGTGCCAGTAGGGACAGGGAATATAGCAATCAGCCCCAGCATTTT
CDR3: CASRDREYSNQPQHF

D: -
J: TRBJ1-5
V: TRBV18
size: -
DNA: TGTGCCAGCTCACCTCGGGAAGATCAGCCCCAGCATTTT
CDR3: CASSPREDQPQHF

D: -
J: TRBJ2-2
V: TRBV25-1
size: -
DNA: TGTGCCAGCAGTGAATATTTTCTAGAGAACGGGGAGCTGTTTTTT
CDR3: CASSEYFLENGELFF

D: TRBD1
J: TRBJ1-4
V: TRBV5-1
size: few
DNA: TGCGCCAGCAGCCTGCAGGGGGTGGATGAAAAACTGTTTTTT
CDR3: CASSLQGVDEKLFF

D: -
J: TRBJ2-7
V: TRBV11-2
size: -
DNA: TGTGCCAGCAGCTTAGGGGGGTCATATGGGGAAGGGATCTCCTACGAGCAGTACTTC
CDR3: CASSLGGSYGEGISYEQYF

D: TRBD2
J: TRBJ2-1
V: TRBV19
size: -
DNA: TGTGCCAGTAGTTCCCGGACTAGCGGCCACAATGAGCAGTTCTTC
CDR3: CASSSRTSGHNEQFF

D: TRBD1
J: TRBJ1-4
V: TRBV6-5
size: -
DNA: TGTGCCAGCAGTTATTCCCAGGGGACAGGGAGCGAAAAACTGTTTTTT
CDR3: CASSYSQGTGSEKLFF

D: -
J: TRBJ2-3
V: TRBV27
size: -
DNA: TGTGCCAGCAGCCCAAGTTTACACGCAGATACGCAGTATTTT
CDR3: CASSPSLHADTQYF